These 8 T cell receptor beta chains share one sample of origin, sequenced in a study of shared clonotypes between healthy human individuals. Naive CD8 cells lacked CD45RO and underwent positive selection for CCR7, leaving out terminally differentiated effector memory CD45RA+ cells. Clones were sequenced by immunoSEQ multiplex PCR, and TCRdb holds only the in-frame ones, with some missing. The profile shows roughly 2,000,000 clones, 80% to 95% of them singletons. The sequencing sample was made of naive CD8+ T cells from PBMCs. The receptors originated from a man aged 18 to 30 in good health. Some clones in this sample may be carry-over from other donors' samples.

The chain combines TRBV28 with TRBJ2-3; D is possibly TRBD1 (6 bases). The germline gives CDR1 MDHEN, CDR2 SYDVKM. This CDR3 is 15 amino acids long. V lost 2 bases to trimming and J lost 6 bases, with 15 bases between them. CDR3 sequence: CASSLHRVAGDTQYF. In nucleotides, the CDR3 is TGTGCCAGCAGTTTACACAGGGTCGCAGGGGATACGCAGTATTTT.

The V call is TRBV27, the J call TRBJ2-3; 9 bases match TRBD2. The germline V gene encodes CDR1 MNHEY and CDR2 SMNVEV (reference sequence). V dropped 2 bases and J dropped 0; count of bases not matched to a gene: 6. The CDR3 length is 17 residues. CDR3 region: CASSLLSTSGSTDTQYF. The DNA of the CDR3 is TGTGCCAGCAGTTTACTATCGACTAGCGGAAGCACAGATACGCAGTATTTT.

This chain links TRBV10-3 with TRBJ2-7; 9 bases map to TRBD1. Trimming at V came to 6 bases and at J to 4 bases, leaving 7 bases not matched to a gene. In germline, CDR1 is ENHRY, CDR2 SYGVKD. This CDR3 contains 14 residues. The CDR3 spells CAISPGTGRYEQYF. The CDR3 DNA sequence: TGTGCCATCAGCCCCGGGACAGGGCGGTACGAGCAGTACTTC.

V usage is TRBV9 and J usage is TRBJ2-5; D is unclear. Germline assignment: CDR1 SGDLS and CDR2 YYNGEE. This CDR3 spans 12 amino acids. V was shortened by 3 bases and J by 5 bases, with 8 bases between the two germline ends. This CDR3 reads CASSAEAETQYF. In nucleotides, the CDR3 is TGTGCCAGCAGCGCTGAGGCGGAGACCCAGTACTTC.

The DNA for the CDR3 is TGTGCCAGCAGCTTTTTTCCCAGGGACGCGAACACCGGGGAGCTGTTTTTT. It encodes CASSFFPRDANTGELFF. The J gene is TRBJ2-2, the V gene TRBV7-9; possibly TRBD1 or TRBD2 for D (5 bases each). Trimming removed 3 bases from V and 0 bases from J, with 14 bases in between. The germline gives CDR1 SEHNR, CDR2 FQNEAQ (reference sequence). The CDR3 is 17 residues long.

The CDR3 DNA reads TGTGCCAGCAGTTTTAGCGGGAGATCCTACAATGAGCAGTTCTTC. Translation gives CASSFSGRSYNEQFF. The chain has TRBV28 and TRBJ2-1; TRBD2 aligns across 9 bases. J gave up 1 base and V 3 bases, and 1 base lay outside the gene matches. The CDR3 runs 15 residues. Germline-derived CDR1 and CDR2 are MDHEN and SYDVKM.

The chain uses TRBV10-3 and TRBJ2-7; 11 bases are shared with TRBD2. After removal of 4 bases from V and 2 bases from J, the junction contained 1 base not matched to a gene. This CDR3 has 14 residues. Germline assignment: CDR1 ENHRY and CDR2 SYGVKD. The CDR3: CAISVAGGPYEQYF. DNA for the CDR3: TGTGCCATCAGTGTAGCGGGAGGGCCCTACGAGCAGTACTTC.

Here the CDR3 reads CSVPGPYEQYF. The CDR3 DNA follows: TGCAGCGTTCCGGGACCCTACGAGCAGTACTTC. The rearrangement uses TRBV29-1 and TRBJ2-7, with D perhaps assigned TRBD1 or TRBD2 (5 bases each). Deletions cut 5 bases from V and 2 bases from J, with 7 bases between. The CDR3 spans 11 residues. Germline V gene data show CDR1 as SQVTM and CDR2 as ANQGSEA.